This paragraph covers one T cell receptor beta chain sequence. One junction end does not reproduce the germline sequence, and a read error may be involved. Six replicates per PBMC sample, mostly from 480 ng of genomic DNA. Sequencing used immunoSEQ multiplex PCR; TCRdb keeps in-frame clones, though not all of them. The table lists approximately 15,000 clones, about 72% of them singletons. The CDR3 runs to 15 residues. Per the germline V gene, CDR1 is SGHVS and CDR2 is FQNEAQ. This specimen comes from a study of neoadjuvant anti-PD-1 for oral cavity cancer. Study overall: Nivolumab at 3 mg/kg was mostly given biweekly, three to four doses, pre-surgery. Patients without progression received a fourth nivolumab dose around day 43, then surgical resection on days 50-56.

This chain connects TRBV7-8 to TRBJ2-1; maybe TRBD2 (6 bases). Material: PBMCs, obtained before nivolumab (anti-PD-1) treatment. This clonotype originated in a person aged 35-79 years with oral cavity squamous cell carcinoma. For the CDR3, the DNA is TGTGCCAGCAGCTTGAACCGGGACTCCTTCAATGAGCAGTTCTTC. Amino acids: CASSLNRDSFNEQFF.